The 6 T cell receptor beta chains in this list originate from one sample, sequenced in a study of T-cell reconstitution after alpha-beta-depleted transplantation in children. The authors prepared the TCRbeta library with unique molecular identifiers. Using its own MiXCR run on the PCR reads, TCRdb lists one record per CDR3 protein. The sample holds around 440,000 distinct CDR3 sequences, about 10% seen once. The source material was PBMCs, sampled before TCRalphabeta/CD19-depleted stem cell transplant. These receptors were taken from a child aged 2 to 9 with inherited bone marrow failure, due to receive a stem cell transplant.

The sample holds many counts of this clonotype. The chain links TRBV20-1 to TRBJ2-1; D may be TRBD2 (6 bases). The CDR3 covers 14 residues. The V gene's germline CDR1 is DFQATT and CDR2 SNEGSKA (reference sequence). The V end was cut by 2 bases, the J end by 0 bases, with 8 bases between. The CDR3 coding sequence is TGCAGTGCTAGACACGGGAGCTCCTACAATGAGCAGTTCTTC. Encoded protein: CSARHGSSYNEQFF.

There are a few counts of this clonotype. V gene TRBV30 combines with J gene TRBJ2-1, with 12 bases lining up with TRBD2. Losses at the gene ends were 3 bases for V and 8 bases for J; bases not matched to a gene: 5. Per the germline V gene, CDR1 is GTSNPN and CDR2 is SVGIG (reference sequence). The CDR3 has 14 amino acids. The DNA of the CDR3 is TGTGCCTGGAGAGGACTAGCGGGAAACTATGAGCAGTTCTTC. This codes for CAWRGLAGNYEQFF. The full variable domain, with the rest looked up from reference TRBV30 and TRBJ2-1, is SQTIHQWPATLVQPVGSPLSLECTVEGTSNPNLYWYRQAAGRGLQLLFYSVGIGQISSEVPQNLSASRPQDRQFILSSKKLLLSDSGFYLCAWRGLAGNYEQFFGPGTRLTVL.

This clonotype was recorded a few times. This chain links TRBV27 with TRBJ1-6, with D possibly TRBD1 on 5 matching bases. V was cut by 0 bases and J by 10 bases, with 10 bases left in between. Germline V lookup: CDR1 MNHEY, CDR2 SMNVEV (reference sequence). The CDR3 spans 14 residues. The CDR3 nucleotides are TGTGCCAGCAGTTTATCGGATACAGGATCACCCCTCCACTTT. It encodes CASSLSDTGSPLHF.

The chain combines TRBV28 with TRBJ2-1; unclear D gene. V was trimmed by 7 bases and J by 8 bases, leaving 15 bases between them. The germline gives CDR1 MDHEN, CDR2 SYDVKM. This CDR3 has 13 residues. Here the CDR3 DNA reads TGTGCCAGCACTCAAGGAGCCAGACATGAGCAGTTCTTC. It codes for CASTQGARHEQFF. Complete variable domain (other parts from reference TRBV28 and TRBJ2-1): DVKVTQSSRYLVKRTGEKVFLECVQDMDHENMFWYRQDPGLGLRLIYFSYDVKMKEKGDIPEGYSVSREKKERFSLILESASTNQTSMYLCASTQGARHEQFFGPGTRLTVL.

This clonotype has at least ten counts. The chain recombines TRBV20-1 with TRBJ2-3, with 10 nucleotides matching TRBD2. The CDR3 contains 15 residues. CDR1 and CDR2 from the germline V gene are DFQATT and SNEGSKA (reference sequence). The junction had 3 bases not matched to a gene; V was cut back by 3 bases and J by 0 bases. CDR3 sequence: CSASQREGSTDTQYF. The CDR3 region has the DNA TGCAGTGCTAGTCAGCGGGAGGGGAGCACAGATACGCAGTATTTT.

This clonotype was counted ten times or more. The chain combines TRBV28 with TRBJ2-2; 8 bases are a match to TRBD2. The V gene's germline CDR1 is MDHEN and CDR2 SYDVKM. The CDR3 consists of 16 residues. V lost 8 bases to trimming and J lost 6 bases; unmatched junction nucleotides: 14. DNA of the CDR3: TGTGCCAGCTGCTATCCCCCAGCGGGAGAGTCCGGGGAGCTGTTTTTT. Translating gives CASCYPPAGESGELFF.